This T cell receptor beta chain was profiled in a study of T cells in Graves' hyperthyroidism and ophthalmopathy. The overall study: At the time of initial diagnosis and before any treatment, peripheral blood was collected. Study findings and constraints: Ophthalmopathy was told apart from stable hyperthyroidism by a 13 V-J model.

It was RNA transcripts that yielded the amplified TCR beta CDR3 regions. TCR CDR3 underwent first-round RT-PCR with the HTBI primer set. TCRdb passed the multiplex PCR reads through MiXCR, listing each CDR3 protein once. Of hundreds of thousands of distinct CDR3 sequences listed, around 13% were seen once; the top ten hold around an eighth. Exclusions: uncontrolled infection, other autoimmune disease, pregnancy, lactation. The diagnoses drew upon clinical symptoms, serum thyroxine and TRAb, thyroid ultrasound and orbital computed tomography. This clonotype was observed at least ten times. Its antigen remains unknown. This receptor was identified in a woman aged 45-65 years with Graves' ophthalmopathy. Source material: blood.

The CDR3 sequence is CATSRLHGDTQYF. CDR3 sequence (DNA): TGTGCCACCAGCCGTCTACATGGGGATACGCAGTATTTT. The chain joins TRBV24-1 to TRBJ2-3; D unclear. The V gene's germline CDR1 is KGHDR and CDR2 SFDVKD. The V end was cut by 7 bases, the J end by 6 bases, with 13 bases between. The CDR3 loop spans 13 amino acids.